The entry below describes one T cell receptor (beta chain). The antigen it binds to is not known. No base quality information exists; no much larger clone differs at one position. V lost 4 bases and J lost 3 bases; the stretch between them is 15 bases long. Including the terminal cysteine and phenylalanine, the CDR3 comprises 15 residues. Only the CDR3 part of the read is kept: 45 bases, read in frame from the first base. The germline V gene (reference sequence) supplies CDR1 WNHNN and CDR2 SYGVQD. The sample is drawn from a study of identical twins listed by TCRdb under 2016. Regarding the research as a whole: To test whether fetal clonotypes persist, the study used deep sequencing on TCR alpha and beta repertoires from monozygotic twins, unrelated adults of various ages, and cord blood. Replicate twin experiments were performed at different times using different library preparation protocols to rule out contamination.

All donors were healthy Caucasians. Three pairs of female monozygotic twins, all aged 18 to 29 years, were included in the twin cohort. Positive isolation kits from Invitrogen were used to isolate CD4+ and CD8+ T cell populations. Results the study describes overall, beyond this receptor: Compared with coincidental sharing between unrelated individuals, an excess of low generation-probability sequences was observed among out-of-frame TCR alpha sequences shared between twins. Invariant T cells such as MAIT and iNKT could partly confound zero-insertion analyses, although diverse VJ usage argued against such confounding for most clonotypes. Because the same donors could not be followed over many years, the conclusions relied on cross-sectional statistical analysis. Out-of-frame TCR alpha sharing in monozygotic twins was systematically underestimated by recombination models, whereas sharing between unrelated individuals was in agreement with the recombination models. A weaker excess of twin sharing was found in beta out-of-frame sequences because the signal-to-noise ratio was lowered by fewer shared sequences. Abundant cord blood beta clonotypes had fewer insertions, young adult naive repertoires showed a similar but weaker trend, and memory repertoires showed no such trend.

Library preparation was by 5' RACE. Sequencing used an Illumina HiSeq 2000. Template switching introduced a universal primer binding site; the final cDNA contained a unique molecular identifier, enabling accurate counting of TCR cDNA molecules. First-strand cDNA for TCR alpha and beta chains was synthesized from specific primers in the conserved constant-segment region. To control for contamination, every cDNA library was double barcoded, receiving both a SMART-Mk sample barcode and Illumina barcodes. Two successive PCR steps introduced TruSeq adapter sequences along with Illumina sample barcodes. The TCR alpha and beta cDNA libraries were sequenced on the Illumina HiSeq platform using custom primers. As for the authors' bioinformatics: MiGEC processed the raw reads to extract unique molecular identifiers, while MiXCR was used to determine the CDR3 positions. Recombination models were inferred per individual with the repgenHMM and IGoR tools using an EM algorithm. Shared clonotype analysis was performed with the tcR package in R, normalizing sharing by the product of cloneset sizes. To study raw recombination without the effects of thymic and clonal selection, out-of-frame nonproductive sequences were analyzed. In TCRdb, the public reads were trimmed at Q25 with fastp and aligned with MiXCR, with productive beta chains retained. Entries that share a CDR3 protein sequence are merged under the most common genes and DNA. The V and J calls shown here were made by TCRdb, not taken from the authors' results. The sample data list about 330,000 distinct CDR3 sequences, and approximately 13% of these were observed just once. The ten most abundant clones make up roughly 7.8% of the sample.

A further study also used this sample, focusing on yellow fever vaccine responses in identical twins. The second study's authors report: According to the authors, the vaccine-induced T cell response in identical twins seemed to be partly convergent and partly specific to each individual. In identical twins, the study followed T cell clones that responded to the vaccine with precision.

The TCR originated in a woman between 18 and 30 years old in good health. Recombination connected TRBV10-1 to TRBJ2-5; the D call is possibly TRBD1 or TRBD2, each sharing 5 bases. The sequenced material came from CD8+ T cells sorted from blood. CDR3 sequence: CASSAGWGMEETQYF. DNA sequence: TGCGCCAGCAGTGCTGGGTGGGGGATGGAAGAGACCCAGTACTTC.